This T cell receptor (beta chain) was captured in a study of blood T cells in healthy people across ages. Every donor gave about 9 milliliters of peripheral blood. Each sample yielded at least 6 million isolated PBMCs. This CDR3 spans 15 amino acids. The ends lost 0 bases at V and 7 bases at J; junction bases unmatched: 9. Germline V gene data show CDR1 as DFQATT and CDR2 as SNEGSKA (reference sequence). The use of a sample-barcoded 5' primer and a J-beta primer mix characterized a second PCR of roughly 6 to 11 cycles. TCRdb processed the 5' RACE reads anew with MiXCR; each CDR3 protein has one entry. The sample has about 800,000 distinct CDR3 sequences, roughly 25% seen once; the top ten hold approximately 3.7%. These data also featured in a second study, about T cells of mothers and their children. Per that study: Related mother-child pairs showed slightly higher but non-significant overlap than unrelated pairs.

The V gene is TRBV20-1, the J gene TRBJ2-1; TRBD2 matches at 7 bases. The source is a boy between 10 and 17 years old in good health. Source material: blood. The CDR3: CSARDEDQAGNEQFF. In DNA form, the CDR3 reads TGCAGTGCTAGAGACGAGGACCAAGCGGGGAATGAGCAGTTCTTC.